The 20 T cell receptor beta chains given below trace back to one sample, sequenced in a study of blood T cell repertoires in COVID-19. Only in-frame clones appear in the TCRdb table, and some are missing; sequencing was by immunoSEQ multiplex PCR. The sample contains approximately 220,000 clones, approximately 80% of which appear only once. Material for sequencing was peripheral blood. Receptors originate from a man aged 40-55 years with acute or convalescent COVID-19.

The genes are TRBV4-3 and TRBJ2-3; D is unclear. The CDR3 runs to 18 residues. Germline V CDR1 and CDR2: LGHNA, YSLEER. Trimming stripped 0 bases from V and 2 bases from J, with 18 bases between. The CDR3 DNA reads TGCGCCAGCAGCCAAGATACCTCCGTAAGCGCCTTCACAGATACGCAGTATTTT. Translated: CASSQDTSVSAFTDTQYF.

This chain uses TRBV6-2 or TRBV6-3 with TRBJ2-2; no clear D. The germline gives CDR1 MNHEY, CDR2 SVGEGT. V was clipped by 8 bases and J by 4 bases, with 8 bases between them. This CDR3 comprises 12 residues. CDR3 amino acids: CASGQLTGELFF. CDR3 nucleotides: TGTGCCAGCGGCCAGCTCACCGGGGAGCTGTTTTTT.

V gene TRBV19 combines with J gene TRBJ2-1; TRBD2 aligns across 7 bases. Germline V gene data show CDR1 as LNHDA and CDR2 as SQIVND (reference sequence). The CDR3 has 12 residues. V lost 4 bases to trimming and J lost 8 bases; unmatched junction nucleotides: 2. The CDR3 sequence is CASSTGLDEQFF. CDR3 nucleotide sequence: TGTGCCAGTAGTACAGGACTAGATGAGCAGTTCTTC.

The chain is built from TRBV25-1 and TRBJ1-6; no reliable D call. This CDR3 region has 12 residues. V lost 5 bases, J lost 7 bases, and 6 bases lay in between. The V gene's germline CDR1 is MGHDK and CDR2 SYGVNS. The CDR3 nucleotides read TGTGCCAGCAGTCCGGGGAATTCACCCCTCCACTTT. Its protein is CASSPGNSPLHF.

This chain uses TRBV9 with TRBJ1-4, with TRBD1 matching over 7 bases. Germline V CDR1 and CDR2: SGDLS, YYNGEE. After removal of 3 bases from V and 4 bases from J, the junction contained 3 bases not matched to a gene. The CDR3 is 14 residues long. The CDR3 coding sequence is TGTGCCAGCAGCGCGACAGGGTTTAATGAAAAACTGTTTTTT. It encodes CASSATGFNEKLFF.

This clone was recorded only once. J is TRBJ2-5 and V is TRBV19; tentatively, D is TRBD1 (6 bases). Germline assignment: CDR1 LNHDA and CDR2 SQIVND (reference sequence). This CDR3 has 14 amino acids. V lost 6 bases and J 3 bases, leaving 14 bases between the germline ends. The CDR3 DNA sequence: TGTGCCAGTAGCCTAGGGGGTCGGGAAGAGACCCAGTACTTC. Protein product: CASSLGGREETQYF.

V gene TRBV19 combines with J gene TRBJ1-6; the D gene is possibly TRBD1 (6 bases). Trimming stripped 7 bases from V and 5 bases from J, with 12 bases between. Germline V CDR1 and CDR2: LNHDA, SQIVND (reference sequence). The CDR3 length is 14 residues. The CDR3 bases are TGTGCCAGTACCCTGGACAGAAATAATTCACCCCTCCACTTT. Translation: CASTLDRNNSPLHF.

The chain combines TRBV23-1 with TRBJ1-1; maybe TRBD1 (6 bases). TRBV23-1 is identified as an open reading frame with a role that is uncertain. CDR3 length: 15 residues. V was shortened by 6 bases and J by 4 bases, with 18 bases between the two germline ends. This CDR3 is CASSSGTGMPTEAFF. CDR3 in DNA: TGCGCCAGCAGCTCCGGAACAGGGATGCCCACTGAAGCTTTCTTT.

The gene calls are TRBV29-1 and TRBJ1-1; TRBD1 matches 9 bases. The CDR3 consists of 13 residues. Looked up from germline, CDR1 is SQVTM and CDR2 is ANQGSEA. Trimming removed 6 bases from V and 1 base from J; junction bases left unmatched: 3. The CDR3, as DNA: TGCAGCGTACAGACAGGGGGGAACACTGAAGCTTTCTTT. Residues: CSVQTGGNTEAFF.

The chain carries TRBV11-2 and TRBJ1-6, with 8 bases identical to TRBD1. CDR1 and CDR2 from the germline V gene are SGHAT and FQNNGV. The CDR3 is 15 amino acids. J was trimmed by 8 bases and V by 3 bases; bases with no gene match: 6. The CDR3 sequence: CASSFQTGVYSPLHF. CDR3 bases: TGTGCCAGCAGCTTCCAGACAGGGGTGTATTCACCCCTCCACTTT.

This chain's CDR3 is CASSPLGLKNQPQHF. In nucleotides, the CDR3 is TGTGCCAGCAGCCCACTGGGACTGAAAAATCAGCCCCAGCATTTT. The chain uses TRBV7-8 and TRBJ1-5; perhaps TRBD1 as D (5 bases). Germline V CDR1 and CDR2: SGHVS, FQNEAQ. V was clipped by 5 bases and J by 4 bases, with 15 bases between them. This CDR3 spans 15 amino acids.

This chain joins TRBV19 and TRBJ2-3; TRBD1 is a possible D gene (6 bases). The CDR3 is made up of 14 amino acids. Germline V lookup: CDR1 LNHDA, CDR2 SQIVND (reference sequence). The V and J ends lost 4 bases and 8 bases respectively, with 16 bases between them. The chain's CDR3 is CASSNYRADGTQYF. CDR3 DNA: TGTGCCAGTAGTAACTACAGGGCAGACGGTACGCAGTATTTT.

The V and J genes are TRBV3-1 (or the pseudogene TRBV3-2) and TRBJ2-1; 9 nucleotides agree with TRBD1. This CDR3 is 17 amino acids long. After removal of 2 bases from V and 3 bases from J, the junction contained 8 bases not matched to a gene. Germline loops: CDR1 LGHDT, CDR2 YNNKEL (reference sequence). As DNA, the CDR3 is TGTGCCAGCAGCCAAATCACCGGGACAGGGAACTACAATGAGCAGTTCTTC. As protein: CASSQITGTGNYNEQFF.

The chain joins TRBV5-8 to TRBJ2-1; 11 bases agree with TRBD2. Germline V CDR1 and CDR2: SGHTS, YDEGEE. The CDR3 consists of 13 residues. V shed 8 bases and J 5 bases; nucleotides not matched to a gene: 3. The CDR3 DNA reads TGTGCCAGTAGCGGGAGGGTTGACAATGAGCAGTTCTTC. This translates into CASSGRVDNEQFF.

The chain recombines TRBV18 with TRBJ1-4; D is unclear. The CDR3 runs to 16 residues. Germline assignment: CDR1 KGHSH and CDR2 LQKENI. V was clipped by 2 bases and J by 3 bases, with 13 bases between them. Here the CDR3 reads CASSPVGSRPNEKLFF. CDR3 in DNA: TGTGCCAGCTCACCAGTGGGTTCGCGGCCTAATGAAAAACTGTTTTTT.

The gene calls are TRBV2 and TRBJ1-2; tentative D call: TRBD1 (6 bases). The V gene lost 10 bases and the J gene lost 1 base, with 13 bases spanning the gap. The germline V gene has CDR1 SNHLY and CDR2 FYNNEI. The CDR3 spans 13 residues. The CDR3 here is CAKRGADNYGYTF. In nucleotides, the CDR3 is TGTGCCAAGCGGGGGGCGGATAACTATGGCTACACCTTC. Supplemented by reference TRBV2 and TRBJ1-2, the full variable domain reads EPEVTQTPSHQVTQMGQEVILRCVPISNHLYFYWYRQILGQKVEFLVSFYNNEISEKSEIFDDQFSVERPDGSNFTLKIRSTKLEDSAMYFCAKRGADNYGYTFGSGTRLTVV.

The CDR3 protein is CAWSGTSKVGEQFF. The DNA for the CDR3 is TGTGCCTGGTCCGGGACTAGCAAGGTAGGGGAGCAGTTCTTC. The rearrangement joins TRBV30 to TRBJ2-1; the match to TRBD2 covers 9 bases. Per germline, CDR1 GTSNPN and CDR2 SVGIG (reference sequence). The CDR3 extends over 14 amino acids. V dropped 5 bases and J dropped 10; count of bases not matched to a gene: 12. Based on the CDR3 plus reference TRBV30 and TRBJ2-1, the full variable domain is SQTIHQWPATLVQPVGSPLSLECTVEGTSNPNLYWYRQAAGRGLQLLFYSVGIGQISSEVPQNLSASRPQDRQFILSSKKLLLSDSGFYLCAWSGTSKVGEQFFGPGTRLTVL.

The chain couples TRBV5-1 to TRBJ1-1, with TRBD1 matching 9 bases. This CDR3 is built from 15 residues. Trimming took 4 bases from V and 1 from J; bases not matched to a gene: 5. Germline CDR1 is SGHRS and CDR2 is YFSETQ. As DNA, the CDR3 is TGCGCCAGCAGCGCCGGACAGGGGTCGAACACTGAAGCTTTCTTT. Protein: CASSAGQGSNTEAFF. Full variable domain (remainder filled in from reference TRBV5-1 and TRBJ1-1): KAGVTQTPRYLIKTRGQQVTLSCSPISGHRSVSWYQQTPGQGLQFLFEYFSETQRNKGNFPGRFSGRQFSNSRSEMNVSTLELGDSALYLCASSAGQGSNTEAFFGQGTRLTVV.

This clone was detected only a few times. This chain joins TRBV19 and TRBJ1-1; 8 bases are shared with TRBD1. Germline V gene data show CDR1 as LNHDA and CDR2 as SQIVND (reference sequence). The CDR3 totals 18 residues. The J segment lost 3 bases and the V segment lost 2 bases, leaving 14 bases of the junction unmatched. As DNA, the CDR3 is TGTGCCAGTAGTATACTCAGCGGACAGGGTTTGGTTTACACTGAAGCTTTCTTT. Amino acid sequence: CASSILSGQGLVYTEAFF.

This rearrangement joins TRBV7-9 to TRBJ1-3; tentative D call: TRBD1 (5 bases). The CDR3 extends over 15 amino acids. Germline lookup yields CDR1 SEHNR and CDR2 FQNEAQ (reference sequence). V lost 4 bases, J lost 0 bases, and 10 bases lay in between. The CDR3 coding sequence is TGTGCCAGCAGCTCCGACAGTGGCTCTGGAAACACCATATATTTT. As protein: CASSSDSGSGNTIYF.